The following is a T cell receptor beta chain sequence with its context. No antigen is known for it. No qualities accompany the bases; no much larger clone lies one base away. Each collaborating institution followed its own protocols to collect whole blood in K2EDTA tubes. Collaborator samples were shipped for TCRbeta analysis as frozen whole blood, isolated PBMCs, or DNA extracted from either sample type. These data originate in a study of blood T cell repertoires in COVID-19 (dated by TCRdb to 2020 to 2021). Context from the whole study: Collaborator samples came from the United States, Italy and Spain and covered acute and convalescent phases of COVID-19. The material from the prospective study consisted of cDNA or gDNA derived from T cells, B-cell-depleted T cells, or PBMCs. Subjects who had been exposed to COVID-19, were actively infected with it, or had recovered from it provided the deeply sampled blood TCRbeta repertoires that made up the dataset. The repertoires were released in a freely available public database intended as a resource for research on the immune response to SARS-CoV-2. The samples were drawn from the first 160 participants of the ongoing ImmuneRACE study and from some 1,300 subjects provided by 6 global collaborators. Nearly every sample came with metadata listing a de-identified subject ID, COVID-19 status, age in years and sex. Where available, HLA class I and class II types were taken from metadata supplied by the sample provider and were not determined by assay-based typing. Overall study outcomes, separate from this receptor: The amount of clinical and demographic metadata varied by source and participant and was provided uncurated.

The immunoSEQ Assay, a bias-controlled multiplex PCR, was used to amplify TCRbeta CDR3 regions from genomic DNA. For the original study's pipeline: The number of nucleated cells in each sample was estimated from the amplification of reference gene primers within the assay. To quantify the absolute abundance of each unique TCRbeta CDR3 rearrangement, sequence reads were collapsed and filtered. For each sample, productive Simpson clonality was calculated as the square root of Simpson's diversity index over productive rearrangements. TCRdb provides this immuneACCESS table in a form limited to in-frame rearrangements. Some clones are lacking; in checked studies, under half of them reflect an unresolved V gene, and why the rest are absent is not known. V and J calls and clone size are copied from that table; D and trimming were computed from the DNA. Present in this sample are fewer than 300,000 clones, approximately 84% of which were seen just once. The ten most abundant clones make up 8% to 9.5% of the sample.

Here V drops 4 bases and J drops 2 bases, and the junction holds 14 bases not matched to any gene. The germline V gene (reference sequence) provides CDR1 SGHKS and CDR2 YYEKEE. The cysteine opens and the phenylalanine closes a CDR3 of 18 amino acids. Only CDR3 DNA is held: 54 bases, read in frame from base 1. The source of this sequence is a human donor in a cohort sampled during active COVID-19. The chain couples TRBV5-5 to TRBJ2-1; TRBD2 matches 8 bases in the middle. Material: peripheral blood. CDR3 sequence: CASSGYHRTSSPYNEQFF. The DNA reads TGTGCCAGCAGCGGGTACCATAGGACTAGCAGCCCCTACAATGAGCAGTTCTTC. The variable domain in full, with residues beyond the CDR3 obtained from the reference TRBV5-5 and TRBJ2-1 genes, is DAGVTQSPTHLIKTRGQQVTLRCSPISGHKSVSWYQQVLGQGPQFIFQYYEKEERGRGNFPDRFSARQFPNYSSELNVNALLLGDSALYLCASSGYHRTSSPYNEQFFGPGTRLTVL.